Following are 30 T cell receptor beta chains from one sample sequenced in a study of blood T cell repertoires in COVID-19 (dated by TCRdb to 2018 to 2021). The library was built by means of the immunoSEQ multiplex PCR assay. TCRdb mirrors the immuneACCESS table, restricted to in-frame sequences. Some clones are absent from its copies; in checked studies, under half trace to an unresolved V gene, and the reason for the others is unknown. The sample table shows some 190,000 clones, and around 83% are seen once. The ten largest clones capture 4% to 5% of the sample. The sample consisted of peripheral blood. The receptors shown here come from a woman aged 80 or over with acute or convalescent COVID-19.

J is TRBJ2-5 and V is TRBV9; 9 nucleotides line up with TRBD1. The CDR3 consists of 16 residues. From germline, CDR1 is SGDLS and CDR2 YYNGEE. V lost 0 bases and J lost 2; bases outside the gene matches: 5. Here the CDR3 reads CASSVALGQGQETQYF. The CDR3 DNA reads TGTGCCAGCAGCGTAGCCTTGGGACAGGGACAAGAGACCCAGTACTTC.

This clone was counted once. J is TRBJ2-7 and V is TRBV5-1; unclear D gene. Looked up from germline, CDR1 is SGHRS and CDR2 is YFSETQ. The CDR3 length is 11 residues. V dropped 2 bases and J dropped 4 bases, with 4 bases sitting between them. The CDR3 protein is CASSFLYEQYF. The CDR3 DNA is TGCGCCAGCAGCTTCCTATACGAGCAGTACTTC.

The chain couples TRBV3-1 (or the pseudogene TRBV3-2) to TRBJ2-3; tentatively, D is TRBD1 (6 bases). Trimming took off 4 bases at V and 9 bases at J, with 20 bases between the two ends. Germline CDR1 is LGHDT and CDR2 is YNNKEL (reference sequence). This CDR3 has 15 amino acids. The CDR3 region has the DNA TGTGCCAGCAGCCTAGGGGGAGCCCGTCATGAGACGCAGTATTTT. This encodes CASSLGGARHETQYF.

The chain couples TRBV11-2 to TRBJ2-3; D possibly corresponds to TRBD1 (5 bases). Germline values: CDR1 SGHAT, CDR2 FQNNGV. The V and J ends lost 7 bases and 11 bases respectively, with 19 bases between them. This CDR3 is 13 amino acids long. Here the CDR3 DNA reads TGTGCCAGCACTATAAAGGGGAATTTAGGGCAGTATTTT. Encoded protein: CASTIKGNLGQYF.

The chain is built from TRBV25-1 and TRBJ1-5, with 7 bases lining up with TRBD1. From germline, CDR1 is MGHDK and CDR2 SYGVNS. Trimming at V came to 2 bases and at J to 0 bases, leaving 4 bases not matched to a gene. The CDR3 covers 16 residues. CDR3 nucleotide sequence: TGTGCCAGCAGTGAACAGGGGGTAGGTAGCAATCAGCCCCAGCATTTT. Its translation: CASSEQGVGSNQPQHF.

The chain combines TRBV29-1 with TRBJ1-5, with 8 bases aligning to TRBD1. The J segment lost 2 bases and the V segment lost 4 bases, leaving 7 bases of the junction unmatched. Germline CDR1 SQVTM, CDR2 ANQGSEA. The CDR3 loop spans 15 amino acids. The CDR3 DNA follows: TGCAGCGTTGTTCTGGCAGGGGGCCGCAATCAGCCCCAGCATTTT. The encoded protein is CSVVLAGGRNQPQHF.

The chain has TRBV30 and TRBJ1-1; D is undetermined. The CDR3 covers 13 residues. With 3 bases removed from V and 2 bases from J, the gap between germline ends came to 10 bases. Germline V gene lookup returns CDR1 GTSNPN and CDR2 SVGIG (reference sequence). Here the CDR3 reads CAWSVTTNTEAFF. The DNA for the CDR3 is TGTGCCTGGAGCGTGACAACCAACACTGAAGCTTTCTTT.

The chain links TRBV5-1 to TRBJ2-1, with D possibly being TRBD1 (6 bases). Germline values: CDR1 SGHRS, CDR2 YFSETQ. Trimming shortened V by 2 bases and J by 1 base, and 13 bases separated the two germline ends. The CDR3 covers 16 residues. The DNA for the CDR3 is TGCGCCAGCAGCTTAATCCGGGACATTTCCTACAATGAGCAGTTCTTC. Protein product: CASSLIRDISYNEQFF.

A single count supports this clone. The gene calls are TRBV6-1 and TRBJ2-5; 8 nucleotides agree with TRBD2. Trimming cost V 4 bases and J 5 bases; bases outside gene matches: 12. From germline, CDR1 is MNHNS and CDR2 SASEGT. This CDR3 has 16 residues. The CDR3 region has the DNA TGTGCCAGCAGTGCAATAGCGGGAATTAGGTACGAGACCCAGTACTTC. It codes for CASSAIAGIRYETQYF.

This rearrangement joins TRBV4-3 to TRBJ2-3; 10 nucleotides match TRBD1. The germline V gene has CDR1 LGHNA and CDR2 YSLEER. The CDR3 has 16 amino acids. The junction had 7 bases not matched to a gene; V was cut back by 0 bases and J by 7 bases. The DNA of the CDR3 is TGCGCCAGCAGCCAAGAAGCGACAGGGGGCCGGAATACGCAGTATTTT. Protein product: CASSQEATGGRNTQYF.

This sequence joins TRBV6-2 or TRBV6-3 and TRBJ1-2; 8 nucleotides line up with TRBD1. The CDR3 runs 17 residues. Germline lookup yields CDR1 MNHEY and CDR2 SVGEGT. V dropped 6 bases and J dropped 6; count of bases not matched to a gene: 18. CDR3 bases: TGTGCCAGCAGCCGAATCCTGACAGGGGATGGCAAGGATGGCTACACCTTC. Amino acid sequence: CASSRILTGDGKDGYTF.

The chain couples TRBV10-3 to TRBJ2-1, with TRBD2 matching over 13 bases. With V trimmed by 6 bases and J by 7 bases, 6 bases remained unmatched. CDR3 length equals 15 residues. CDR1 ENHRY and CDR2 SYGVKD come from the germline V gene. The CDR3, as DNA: TGTGCCATCAGGGCGACTAGCGGGAGGTTAAATGAGCAGTTCTTC. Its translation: CAIRATSGRLNEQFF.

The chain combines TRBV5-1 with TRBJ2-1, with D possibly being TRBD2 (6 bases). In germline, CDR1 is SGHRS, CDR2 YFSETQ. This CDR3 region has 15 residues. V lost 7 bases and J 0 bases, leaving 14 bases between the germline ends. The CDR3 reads CASYREQSSYNEQFF. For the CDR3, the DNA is TGCGCCAGCTACCGGGAGCAAAGCTCCTACAATGAGCAGTTCTTC.

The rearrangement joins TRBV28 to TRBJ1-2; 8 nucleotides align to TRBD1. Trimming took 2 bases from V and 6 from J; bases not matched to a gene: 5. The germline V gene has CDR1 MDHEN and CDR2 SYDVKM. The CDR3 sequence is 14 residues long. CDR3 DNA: TGTGCCAGCAGTTTACCGGGACAGGTGAATGGCTACACCTTC. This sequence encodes CASSLPGQVNGYTF.

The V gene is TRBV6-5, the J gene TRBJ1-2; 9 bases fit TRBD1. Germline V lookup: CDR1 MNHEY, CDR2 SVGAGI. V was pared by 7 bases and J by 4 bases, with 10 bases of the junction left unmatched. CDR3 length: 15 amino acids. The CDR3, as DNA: TGTGCCAGCACGCCCGGGGACAGGGAGGCCTATGGCTACACCTTC. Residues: CASTPGDREAYGYTF.

CDR3 bases: TGTGCCAGCAGCACCACTAGCGGGGGGTACAATGAGCAGTTCTTC. Amino acid sequence: CASSTTSGGYNEQFF. The chain carries TRBV5-4 and TRBJ2-1, with 12 positions matching TRBD2. This CDR3 spans 15 amino acids. The J segment lost 4 bases and the V segment lost 4 bases, leaving 3 bases of the junction unmatched. CDR1 and CDR2 from the germline V gene are SGHNT and YYREEE (reference sequence).

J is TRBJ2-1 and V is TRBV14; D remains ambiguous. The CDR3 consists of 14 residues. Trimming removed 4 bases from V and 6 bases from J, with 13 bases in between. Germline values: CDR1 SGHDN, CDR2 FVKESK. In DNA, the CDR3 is TGTGCCAGCAGCCGCTCCCGGGTATCCAATGAGCAGTTCTTC. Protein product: CASSRSRVSNEQFF. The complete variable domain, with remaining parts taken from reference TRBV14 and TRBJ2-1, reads EAGVTQFPSHSVIEKGQTVTLRCDPISGHDNLYWYRRVMGKEIKFLLHFVKESKQDESGMPNNRFLAERTGGTYSTLKVQPAELEDSGVYFCASSRSRVSNEQFFGPGTRLTVL.

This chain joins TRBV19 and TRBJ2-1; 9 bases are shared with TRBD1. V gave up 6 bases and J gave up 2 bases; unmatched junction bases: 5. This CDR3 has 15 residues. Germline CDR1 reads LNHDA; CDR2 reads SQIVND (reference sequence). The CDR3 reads CASRLQGAPYNEQFF. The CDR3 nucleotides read TGTGCCAGTAGACTACAGGGGGCACCCTACAATGAGCAGTTCTTC.

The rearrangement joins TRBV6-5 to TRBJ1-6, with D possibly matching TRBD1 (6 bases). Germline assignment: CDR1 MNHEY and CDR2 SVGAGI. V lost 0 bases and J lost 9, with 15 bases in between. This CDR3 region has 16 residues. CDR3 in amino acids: CASSYSGGGLVSPLHF. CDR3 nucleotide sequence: TGTGCCAGCAGTTACTCTGGGGGGGGCCTGGTTTCACCCCTCCACTTT.

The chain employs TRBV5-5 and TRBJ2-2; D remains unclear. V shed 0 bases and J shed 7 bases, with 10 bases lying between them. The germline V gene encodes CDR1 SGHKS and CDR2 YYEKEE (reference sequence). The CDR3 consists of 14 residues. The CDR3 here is CASSLGAGIGELFF. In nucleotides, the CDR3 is TGTGCCAGCAGCTTGGGGGCAGGAATCGGGGAGCTGTTTTTT.

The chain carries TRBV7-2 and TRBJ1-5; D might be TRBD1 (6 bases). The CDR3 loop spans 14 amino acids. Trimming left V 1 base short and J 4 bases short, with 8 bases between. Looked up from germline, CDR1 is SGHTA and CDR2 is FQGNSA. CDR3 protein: CASSLVQGNQPQHF. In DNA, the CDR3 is TGTGCCAGCAGCTTAGTTCAGGGGAATCAGCCCCAGCATTTT.

The CDR3 nucleotides read TGTGCCAGCAGGCCGGGACAGCTTACCTACGAGCAGTACTTC. This encodes CASRPGQLTYEQYF. The chain employs TRBV6-5 and TRBJ2-7; 7 bases map to TRBD1. The V and J ends lost 6 bases and 2 bases, in that order; junction bases with no gene match: 7. The CDR3 is made up of 14 amino acids. From germline, CDR1 is MNHEY and CDR2 SVGAGI.

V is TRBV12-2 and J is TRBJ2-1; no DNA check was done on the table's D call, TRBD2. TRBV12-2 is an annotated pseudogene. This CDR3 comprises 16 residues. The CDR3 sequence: CASRKRGCICNNEQFF. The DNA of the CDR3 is TGTGCAAGTCGGAAGCGGGGGTGTATATGCAACAATGAGCAGTTCTTC.

CDR3 region: CASSFSIPEETQYF. CDR3 in DNA: TGTGCCAGCAGTTTTTCAATCCCGGAGGAGACCCAGTACTTC. V is TRBV12-1 and J is TRBJ2-5; the table calls TRBD2, which could not be checked here. TRBV12-1 is listed as a pseudogene. This CDR3 region has 14 residues.

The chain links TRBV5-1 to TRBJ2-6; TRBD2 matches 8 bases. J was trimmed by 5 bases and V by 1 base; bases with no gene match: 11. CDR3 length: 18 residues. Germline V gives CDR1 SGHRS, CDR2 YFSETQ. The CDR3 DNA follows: TGCGCCAGCAGCTTGATCCGGGGGGGTAGTTCGTGGGCCAACGTCCTGACTTTC. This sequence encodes CASSLIRGGSSWANVLTF.

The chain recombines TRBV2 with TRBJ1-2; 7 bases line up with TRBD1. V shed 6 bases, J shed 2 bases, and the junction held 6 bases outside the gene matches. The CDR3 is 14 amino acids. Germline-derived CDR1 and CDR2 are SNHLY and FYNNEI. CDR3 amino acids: CASSRQGPNYGYTF. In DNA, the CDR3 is TGTGCCAGCAGCCGACAGGGCCCCAACTATGGCTACACCTTC.

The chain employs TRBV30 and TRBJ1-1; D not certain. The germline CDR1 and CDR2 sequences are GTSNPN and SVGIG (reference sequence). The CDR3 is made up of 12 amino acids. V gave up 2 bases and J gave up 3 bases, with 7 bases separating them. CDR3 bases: TGTGCCTGGAGTTTAGTCCACACTGAAGCTTTCTTT. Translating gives CAWSLVHTEAFF.

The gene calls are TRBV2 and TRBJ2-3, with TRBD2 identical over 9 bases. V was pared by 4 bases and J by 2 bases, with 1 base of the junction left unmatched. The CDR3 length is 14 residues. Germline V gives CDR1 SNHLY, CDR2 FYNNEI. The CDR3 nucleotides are TGTGCCAGCAGTGTAGCGGGAGCCACAGATACGCAGTATTTT. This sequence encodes CASSVAGATDTQYF. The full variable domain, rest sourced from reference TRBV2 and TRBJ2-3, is EPEVTQTPSHQVTQMGQEVILRCVPISNHLYFYWYRQILGQKVEFLVSFYNNEISEKSEIFDDQFSVERPDGSNFTLKIRSTKLEDSAMYFCASSVAGATDTQYFGPGTRLTVL.

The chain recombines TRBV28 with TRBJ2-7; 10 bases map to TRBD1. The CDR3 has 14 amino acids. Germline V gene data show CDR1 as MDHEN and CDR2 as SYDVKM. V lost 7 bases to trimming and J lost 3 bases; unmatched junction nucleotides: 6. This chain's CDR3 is CASNLRTGGYEQYF. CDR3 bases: TGTGCCAGCAATTTGAGGACAGGGGGCTACGAGCAGTACTTC. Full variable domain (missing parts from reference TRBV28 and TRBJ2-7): DVKVTQSSRYLVKRTGEKVFLECVQDMDHENMFWYRQDPGLGLRLIYFSYDVKMKEKGDIPEGYSVSREKKERFSLILESASTNQTSMYLCASNLRTGGYEQYFGPGTRLTVT.

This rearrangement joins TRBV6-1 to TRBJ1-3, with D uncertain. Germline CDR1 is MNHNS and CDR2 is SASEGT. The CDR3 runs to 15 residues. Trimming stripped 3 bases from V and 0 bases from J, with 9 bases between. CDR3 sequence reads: CASSDKLHSGNTIYF. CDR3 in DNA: TGTGCCAGCAGTGATAAGTTACACTCTGGAAACACCATATATTTT.